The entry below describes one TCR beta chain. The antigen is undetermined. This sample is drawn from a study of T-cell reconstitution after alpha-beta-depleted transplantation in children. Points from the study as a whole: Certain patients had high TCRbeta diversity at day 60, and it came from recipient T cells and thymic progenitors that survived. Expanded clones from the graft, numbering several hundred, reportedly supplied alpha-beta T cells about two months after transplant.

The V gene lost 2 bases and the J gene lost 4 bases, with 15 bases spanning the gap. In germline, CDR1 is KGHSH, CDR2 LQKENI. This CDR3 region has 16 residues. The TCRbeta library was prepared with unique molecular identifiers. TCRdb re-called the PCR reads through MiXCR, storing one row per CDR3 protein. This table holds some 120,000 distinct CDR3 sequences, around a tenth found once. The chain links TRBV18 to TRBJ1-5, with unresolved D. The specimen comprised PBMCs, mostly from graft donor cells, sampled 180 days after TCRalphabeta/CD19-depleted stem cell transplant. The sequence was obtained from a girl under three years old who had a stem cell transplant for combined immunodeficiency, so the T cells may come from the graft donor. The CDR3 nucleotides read TGTGCCAGCTCACCAGAGGTGCCGCGGGGAAATCAGCCCCAGCATTTT. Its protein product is CASSPEVPRGNQPQHF.